These 23 T cell receptor beta chains came from one sample sequenced in a study of cytomegalovirus exposure and HLA in healthy donors. The PCR employed 60 Vbeta primers together with 13 Jbeta primers. Assay: immunoSEQ multiplex PCR; the TCRdb copy retains only in-frame clones and omits some. The table shows over 60,000 clones, with roughly 70% occurring only once. Material: PBMCs. All receptors come from a man aged 65 to 79 in good health and CMV-seronegative.

By share of the sample, this clone is medium-sized. The chain has TRBV4-3 and TRBJ1-1, with D tentatively TRBD1 (6 bases). V was cut by 4 bases and J by 0 bases, with 18 bases left in between. There are 17 residues in the CDR3. Germline V gene lookup returns CDR1 LGHNA and CDR2 YSLEER. CDR3 sequence: CASSLALTGIMNTEAFF. The CDR3 DNA follows: TGCGCCAGCAGCCTAGCCCTAACAGGGATCATGAACACTGAAGCTTTCTTT.

This chain joins TRBV7-9 and TRBJ1-2; D is ambiguous. The CDR3 sequence is 14 residues long. CDR1 and CDR2 (germline): SEHNR, FQNEAQ (reference sequence). The V gene lost 3 bases and the J gene lost 1 base, with 9 bases spanning the gap. CDR3: CASSLFSINYGYTF. CDR3 in DNA: TGTGCCAGCAGCTTGTTCAGTATTAACTATGGCTACACCTTC.

Within the sample, this clone is medium-sized. V is TRBV18 and J is TRBJ1-1; TRBD1 aligns across 9 bases. The CDR3 runs 13 residues. Trimming at V came to 2 bases and at J to 5 bases, leaving 0 bases not matched to a gene. In germline, CDR1 is KGHSH, CDR2 LQKENI. Written as DNA, the CDR3 is TGTGCCAGCTCACCAGACAGGGGGACTGAAGCTTTCTTT. It yields the protein CASSPDRGTEAFF.

This clone appeared a single time. This rearrangement joins TRBV30 to TRBJ1-2; 7 nucleotides line up with TRBD1. The V gene's germline CDR1 is GTSNPN and CDR2 SVGIG (reference sequence). After removal of 6 bases from V and 8 bases from J, the junction contained 12 bases not matched to a gene. This CDR3 has 13 residues. In nucleotides, the CDR3 is TGTGCCTGCGACGCGGGACAGTCCGTCGGCTACACCTTC. Amino acid sequence: CACDAGQSVGYTF.

In this sample, this clone turned up once. V usage is TRBV4-1 and J usage is TRBJ1-2; tentative D call: TRBD1 (6 bases). With 1 base removed from V and 7 bases from J, the gap between germline ends came to 19 bases. CDR1 is MGHRA, CDR2 YSYEKL, per germline. The CDR3 extends over 16 amino acids. The CDR3 loop reads CASSQGQGILIGGYTF. For the CDR3, the DNA is TGCGCCAGCAGCCAAGGCCAGGGGATCCTCATCGGTGGCTACACCTTC.

V usage is TRBV30 and J usage is TRBJ1-1; D not resolved. Germline values: CDR1 GTSNPN, CDR2 SVGIG (reference sequence). The CDR3 length is 13 residues. The V end was cut by 1 base, the J end by 1 base, with 7 bases between. CDR3 sequence: CAWSDVGNTEAFF. The CDR3 bases are TGTGCCTGGAGTGACGTCGGGAACACTGAAGCTTTCTTT. Variable domain in full (rest from reference TRBV30 and TRBJ1-1): SQTIHQWPATLVQPVGSPLSLECTVEGTSNPNLYWYRQAAGRGLQLLFYSVGIGQISSEVPQNLSASRPQDRQFILSSKKLLLSDSGFYLCAWSDVGNTEAFFGQGTRLTVV.

The chain employs TRBV7-9 and TRBJ1-2, with 10 bases lining up with TRBD1. Trimming at V came to 5 bases and at J to 6 bases, leaving 9 bases not matched to a gene. There are 15 residues in the CDR3. Germline CDR1 is SEHNR and CDR2 is FQNEAQ (reference sequence). The CDR3 region is CASSVGQGKGNGYTF. The CDR3 DNA follows: TGTGCCAGCAGCGTGGGACAGGGGAAGGGGAATGGCTACACCTTC. Based on the CDR3 plus reference TRBV7-9 and TRBJ1-2, the full variable domain is DTGVSQNPRHKITKRGQNVTFRCDPISEHNRLYWYRQTLGQGPEFLTYFQNEAQLEKSRLLSDRFSAERPKGSFSTLEIQRTEQGDSAMYLCASSVGQGKGNGYTFGSGTRLTVV.

CDR3 amino acids: CASSLARLASSYNEQFF. In DNA, the CDR3 is TGCGCCAGCAGCTTGGCCAGGTTAGCGAGCTCCTACAATGAGCAGTTCTTC. V is TRBV5-1 and J is TRBJ2-1; possibly TRBD2 for D (5 bases). Germline V gene data show CDR1 as SGHRS and CDR2 as YFSETQ. The V gene lost 0 bases and the J gene lost 0 bases, with 13 bases spanning the gap. The CDR3 loop spans 17 amino acids.

The CDR3 DNA is TGTGCCAGCAGTTACTCCGGGACAGACCGCTACGAGCAGTACTTC. This gives the protein CASSYSGTDRYEQYF. The V gene is TRBV6-5, the J gene TRBJ2-7; TRBD1 matches 7 bases. CDR1 MNHEY and CDR2 SVGAGI come from the germline V gene. This CDR3 contains 15 residues. J gave up 3 bases and V 0 bases, and 5 bases lay outside the gene matches.

With regard to this clone: One junction end does not reproduce the germline sequence, and a read error may be involved. This chain joins TRBV2 and TRBJ2-5, with TRBD2 matching over 11 bases. This CDR3 is 15 amino acids long. Looked up from germline, CDR1 is SNHLY and CDR2 is FYNNEI. The CDR3 nucleotides are TGTGCCAGCAATGAACTAGCGGGAGCGGGAGAGACCCAGTACTTC. It encodes CASNELAGAGETQYF.

The CDR3 coding sequence is TGCGCCAGCAGTTCCCGGGAAACCGTATCCCCCTACAATGAGCAGTTCTTC. Translated: CASSSRETVSPYNEQFF. The chain links TRBV23-1 to TRBJ2-1; the D gene is possibly TRBD2 (5 bases). TRBV23-1 falls under the ORF class, with uncertain function. The CDR3 has 17 residues. Trimming took off 5 bases at V and 2 bases at J, with 19 bases between the two ends.

The CDR3 DNA is TGTGCCAGCAGATCAGGGGGCGTGGGCGAGCAGTACTTC. Translating it yields CASRSGGVGEQYF. The chain links TRBV28 to TRBJ2-7; the match to TRBD1 covers 8 bases. The CDR3 extends over 13 amino acids. Losses at the gene ends were 6 bases for V and 6 bases for J; bases not matched to a gene: 7. Germline V gene data show CDR1 as MDHEN and CDR2 as SYDVKM. Drawing the rest from reference TRBV28 and TRBJ2-7, the complete variable domain is DVKVTQSSRYLVKRTGEKVFLECVQDMDHENMFWYRQDPGLGLRLIYFSYDVKMKEKGDIPEGYSVSREKKERFSLILESASTNQTSMYLCASRSGGVGEQYFGPGTRLTVT.

This chain connects TRBV7-3 to TRBJ2-1; 10 positions agree with TRBD2. Trimming at V came to 4 bases and at J to 6 bases, leaving 6 bases not matched to a gene. Germline V gene sequence: CDR1 SGHTA, CDR2 FQGTGA. The CDR3 is made up of 15 amino acids. The DNA for the CDR3 is TGTGCCAGCAGCTCTAGCGGGAGCCTTGTCAATGAGCAGTTCTTC. As protein: CASSSSGSLVNEQFF.

This chain links TRBV27 with TRBJ2-5; D unclear. The CDR3 is 14 residues long. V was shortened by 2 bases and J by 0 bases, with 7 bases between the two germline ends. CDR1 MNHEY and CDR2 SMNVEV come from the germline V gene (reference sequence). The CDR3 region is CASSLEQYQETQYF. CDR3 bases: TGTGCCAGCAGTTTAGAACAGTACCAAGAGACCCAGTACTTC.

This clone was observed a single time. The V and J genes are TRBV30 and TRBJ2-5, with D possibly matching TRBD1 (6 bases). The ends were cut back, 2 bases at V and 4 bases at J, with 8 bases in the middle. CDR3 length equals 12 residues. Germline values: CDR1 GTSNPN, CDR2 SVGIG (reference sequence). The CDR3 is CAWSTRGETQYF. CDR3 bases: TGTGCCTGGAGTACCAGGGGAGAGACCCAGTACTTC.

The chain uses TRBV9 and TRBJ2-2, with D tentatively TRBD2 (7 bases). The CDR3 runs 16 residues. V gave up 4 bases and J gave up 3 bases, with 16 bases separating them. CDR1 is SGDLS and CDR2 is YYNGEE in the germline V gene. Here the CDR3 reads CASSLLGGGYTGELFF. The CDR3 DNA sequence: TGTGCCAGCAGCCTCCTTGGGGGGGGCTACACCGGGGAGCTGTTTTTT.

This clone was picked up a small number of times. This sequence joins TRBV12-5 and TRBJ2-2; tentative D call: TRBD1 (5 bases). Germline lookup yields CDR1 LGHNT and CDR2 FRNRAP. Trimming stripped 0 bases from V and 5 bases from J, with 10 bases between. The length of the CDR3 is 15 residues. CDR3 region: CASGLVLRGTGELFF. CDR3 nucleotides: TGTGCTAGTGGTTTGGTACTAAGGGGAACCGGGGAGCTGTTTTTT. Using reference TRBV12-5 and TRBJ2-2 for the parts outside the CDR3, the full variable domain is DARVTQTPRHKVTEMGQEVTMRCQPILGHNTVFWYRQTMMQGLELLAYFRNRAPLDDSGMPKDRFSAEMPDATLATLKIQPSEPRDSAVYFCASGLVLRGTGELFFGEGSRLTVL.

This chain uses TRBV28 with TRBJ2-5, with 9 nucleotides matching TRBD2. The CDR3 totals 14 residues. Losses at the gene ends were 5 bases for V and 2 bases for J; bases not matched to a gene: 3. The germline gives CDR1 MDHEN, CDR2 SYDVKM. The CDR3 protein is CASSLAGRQETQYF. The CDR3 region has the DNA TGTGCCAGCAGTCTAGCGGGGAGACAAGAGACCCAGTACTTC.

The rearrangement joins TRBV28 to TRBJ1-4; 7 nucleotides align to TRBD1. The CDR3 consists of 19 residues. V trimming: 5 bases; J trimming: 8 bases; junction bases outside the gene matches: 23. Germline-derived CDR1 and CDR2 are MDHEN and SYDVKM. The CDR3 DNA reads TGTGCCAGCAGTCCCGAGGACAGGAAATCCCCCGTTTCGATGGAAAAACTGTTTTTT. Protein sequence: CASSPEDRKSPVSMEKLFF.

J is TRBJ1-5 and V is TRBV18; 7 positions match TRBD1. The germline CDR1 and CDR2 sequences are KGHSH and LQKENI. Trimming took 2 bases from V and 5 from J; bases not matched to a gene: 6. The CDR3 has 15 residues. For the CDR3, the DNA is TGTGCCAGCTCACCAGAGCAGGGGGGCGATCAGCCCCAGCATTTT. It is translated as CASSPEQGGDQPQHF.

This clone was seen more than once but under ten times. This chain links TRBV7-2 with TRBJ2-7; 14 nucleotides agree with TRBD2. There are 15 residues in the CDR3. The junction had 7 bases not matched to a gene; V was cut back by 5 bases and J by 7 bases. Per germline, CDR1 SGHTA and CDR2 FQGNSA. This chain's CDR3 is CASSTGTSGRREQYF. DNA for the CDR3: TGTGCCAGCAGCACCGGGACTAGCGGGAGAAGGGAGCAGTACTTC.

This chain uses TRBV4-3 with TRBJ1-4; D is possibly TRBD1 (5 bases). Germline V lookup: CDR1 LGHNA, CDR2 YSLEER. V gave up 1 base and J gave up 8 bases, with 14 bases separating them. The CDR3 covers 15 residues. CDR3 in amino acids: CASSQVSRVGEKLFF. CDR3 sequence (DNA): TGCGCCAGCAGCCAAGTTTCCAGGGTTGGGGAAAAACTGTTTTTT.

This clone was counted a single time. V and J are TRBV27 and TRBJ1-2, with D possibly matching TRBD1 (5 bases). Per germline, CDR1 MNHEY and CDR2 SMNVEV (reference sequence). V lost 8 bases, J lost 4 bases, and 17 bases lay in between. This CDR3 is built from 14 residues. The CDR3 sequence is CASSRGGYGYGYTF. CDR3 nucleotides: TGTGCCAGCTCGCGGGGGGGTTACGGCTATGGCTACACCTTC.